Here is one T cell receptor (beta chain) with its context. The data were taken from a study of PD-1 blockade in classical Hodgkin lymphoma. V lost 1 base, J lost 7 bases, and 11 bases lay in between. Germline-derived CDR1 and CDR2 are LNHDA and SQIVND (reference sequence). The CDR3 is 14 amino acids. Brentuximab vedotin exposure varied, and every patient relapsed after autologous stem cell transplantation. Sequencing used immunoSEQ multiplex PCR; TCRdb keeps in-frame clones, though not all of them. The top ten hold about 15% of the sample, which has over 85,000 clones, roughly 76% seen once. The specimen was peripheral blood mononuclear cells (PBMCs), collected before the second cycle of nivolumab. The chain combines TRBV19 with TRBJ2-1, with a weak D call TRBD1 (6 bases). This receptor was obtained from a human donor with classical Hodgkin lymphoma. This chain's CDR3 is CASSIGTASNEQFF. Here the CDR3 DNA reads TGTGCCAGTAGTATAGGGACAGCCAGTAATGAGCAGTTCTTC.